Shown below are 8 T cell receptor beta chains from a single sample sequenced in a study of cytomegalovirus exposure and HLA in healthy donors. Amplification used 60 Vbeta primers and 13 Jbeta primers. Libraries were prepared by immunoSEQ multiplex PCR; TCRdb keeps only in-frame clonotypes and omits some of them. The sample data list around 150,000 clones. Sequencing was carried out using PBMCs. These receptor sequences come from a man aged 30 to 45 in good health and CMV-seronegative.

The chain combines TRBV18 with TRBJ1-1, with D hard to call. With 4 bases removed from V and 7 bases from J, the gap between germline ends came to 16 bases. Germline V gene lookup returns CDR1 KGHSH and CDR2 LQKENI. The CDR3 runs to 14 residues. The CDR3 coding sequence is TGTGCCAGCTCACAGTATCAAGATAATAGTGAAGCTTTCTTT. Translating it yields CASSQYQDNSEAFF.

The chain has TRBV7-2 and TRBJ2-7, with 13 bases aligning to TRBD2. There are 14 residues in the CDR3. Germline V gene sequence: CDR1 SGHTA, CDR2 FQGNSA. With V trimmed by 5 bases and J by 3 bases, 1 base remained unmatched. CDR3 amino acids: CASSRTSGSYEQYF. CDR3 DNA sequence: TGTGCCAGCAGCCGGACTAGCGGGAGCTACGAGCAGTACTTC.

This chain uses TRBV28 with TRBJ2-7; D remains ambiguous. The V end lost 9 bases, the J end lost 2 bases, and 14 bases lay between the germline ends. Germline values: CDR1 MDHEN, CDR2 SYDVKM. The CDR3 consists of 13 residues. CDR3 sequence (DNA): TGTGCCAGTCTCAGAAGTGGAGCCTACGAGCAGTACTTC. It translates to CASLRSGAYEQYF.

The chain is built from TRBV28 and TRBJ1-2; weak D call: TRBD1 (5 bases). There are 16 residues in the CDR3. V shed 5 bases and J shed 7 bases, with 23 bases lying between them. Germline V lookup: CDR1 MDHEN, CDR2 SYDVKM. The CDR3 DNA sequence: TGTGCCAGCAGTCCCCTTATTAGGTTTTTCCAGGGTGGCTACACCTTC. Its protein is CASSPLIRFFQGGYTF.

This chain links TRBV11-2 with TRBJ2-1; the match to TRBD2 covers 11 bases. This CDR3 contains 16 residues. Germline V gives CDR1 SGHAT, CDR2 FQNNGV. The V and J ends lost 1 base and 7 bases, in that order; junction bases with no gene match: 6. The CDR3 DNA sequence: TGTGCCAGCAGCTTAGGGGCACTAGCGGGAGCAAATGAGCAGTTCTTC. Its protein product is CASSLGALAGANEQFF.

The rearrangement uses TRBV9 and TRBJ2-1, with TRBD2 matching over 10 bases. The CDR3 runs 17 residues. Germline CDR1 reads SGDLS; CDR2 reads YYNGEE. V lost 3 bases to trimming and J lost 8 bases; unmatched junction nucleotides: 14. This chain's CDR3 is CASSATSGNWPPDEQFF. The CDR3 nucleotides read TGTGCCAGCAGCGCCACTAGCGGGAATTGGCCTCCAGATGAGCAGTTCTTC.

Concerning this clone: Distinct nucleotide sequences in the sample also encode this CDR3. The rearrangement uses TRBV7-9 and TRBJ1-4; no definite D call. The CDR3 contains 15 residues. Germline V CDR1 and CDR2: SEHNR, FQNEAQ (reference sequence). V dropped 6 bases and J dropped 3 bases, with 14 bases sitting between them. The CDR3 is CASSSDGESNEKLFF. CDR3 nucleotide sequence: TGTGCCAGCAGTTCTGACGGAGAGTCTAATGAAAAACTGTTTTTT. Full variable domain (missing parts from reference TRBV7-9 and TRBJ1-4): DTGVSQNPRHKITKRGQNVTFRCDPISEHNRLYWYRQTLGQGPEFLTYFQNEAQLEKSRLLSDRFSAERPKGSFSTLEIQRTEQGDSAMYLCASSSDGESNEKLFFGSGTQLSVL.

Written as DNA, the CDR3 is TGTGCCAGCTCACCCTCGACTAGCGGGAGGAAGAATGAGCAGTTCTTC. As protein: CASSPSTSGRKNEQFF. The rearrangement uses TRBV18 and TRBJ2-1; 13 bases are a match to TRBD2. CDR3 length: 16 amino acids. The trim removed 3 bases at V and 7 bases at J, leaving 6 bases unmatched. Germline CDR1 is KGHSH and CDR2 is LQKENI.